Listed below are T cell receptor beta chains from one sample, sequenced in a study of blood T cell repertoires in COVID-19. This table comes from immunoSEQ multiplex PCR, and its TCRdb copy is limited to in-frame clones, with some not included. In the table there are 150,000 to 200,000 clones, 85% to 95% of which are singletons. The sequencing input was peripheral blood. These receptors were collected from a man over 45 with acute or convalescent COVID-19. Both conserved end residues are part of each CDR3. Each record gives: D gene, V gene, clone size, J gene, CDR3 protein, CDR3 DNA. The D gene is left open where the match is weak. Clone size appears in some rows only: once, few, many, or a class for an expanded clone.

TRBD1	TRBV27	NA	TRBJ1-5	CASRSTGGGQPQHF	TGTGCCAGCCGGTCCACAGGGGGAGGTCAGCCCCAGCATTTT
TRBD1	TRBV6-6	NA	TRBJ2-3	CASRNELDRGTQYF	TGTGCCAGCCGGAACGAACTGGACAGGGGTACGCAGTATTTT
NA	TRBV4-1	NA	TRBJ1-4	CASSQDIGSTKGEKLFF	TGCGCCAGCAGCCAAGATATCGGGTCGACTAAGGGTGAAAAACTGTTTTTT
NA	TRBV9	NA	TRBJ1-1	CASSAGGTEAFF	TGTGCCAGCAGCGCGGGGGGGACTGAAGCTTTCTTT
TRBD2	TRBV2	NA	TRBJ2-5	CASSPDSGRGGGTQYF	TGTGCCAGCAGCCCCGATAGCGGGAGGGGGGGCGGGACCCAGTACTTC
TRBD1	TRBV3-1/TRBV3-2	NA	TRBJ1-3	CASSQIPQGVLSGNTIYF	TGTGCCAGCAGCCAGATTCCACAGGGGGTCTTATCTGGAAACACCATATATTTT
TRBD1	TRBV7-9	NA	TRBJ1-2	CASGRQGLSNYGYTF	TGTGCCAGCGGGAGACAGGGGCTTTCTAACTATGGCTACACCTTC
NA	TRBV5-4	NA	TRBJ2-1	CASTLQNNNEQFF	TGTGCCAGCACATTACAGAATAACAATGAGCAGTTCTTC
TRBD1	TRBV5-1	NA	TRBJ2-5	CASSSSQGAWETQYF	TGCGCCAGCAGCAGCTCACAGGGGGCGTGGGAGACCCAGTACTTC
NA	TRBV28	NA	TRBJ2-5	CASSFNSRQETQYF	TGTGCCAGCAGTTTTAACAGCAGACAAGAGACCCAGTACTTC
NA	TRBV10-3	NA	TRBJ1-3	CAISLGNTIYF	TGTGCCATCAGTCTGGGAAACACCATATATTTT
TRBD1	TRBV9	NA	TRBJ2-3	CASSVRRDRATDTQYF	TGTGCCAGCAGCGTAAGGAGGGACAGGGCAACAGATACGCAGTATTTT
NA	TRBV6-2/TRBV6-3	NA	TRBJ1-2	CASSASRGYTF	TGTGCCAGCAGTGCGTCGCGGGGCTACACCTTC
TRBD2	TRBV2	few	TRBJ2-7	CASSERTHGLAGGYEQYF	TGTGCCAGCAGTGAGCGCACACACGGACTAGCGGGAGGATACGAGCAGTACTTC
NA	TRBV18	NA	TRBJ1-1	CASSPRYMNTEAFF	TGTGCCAGCTCACCCAGATACATGAACACTGAAGCTTTCTTT
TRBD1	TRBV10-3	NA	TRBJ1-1	CATTGAATEAFF	TGTGCCACCACAGGGGCGGCCACTGAAGCTTTCTTT
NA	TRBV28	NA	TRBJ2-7	CASSSNGGLGQYF	TGTGCCAGCAGCTCCAACGGGGGTTTAGGGCAGTACTTC
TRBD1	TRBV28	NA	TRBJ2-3	CASSRPRDSPNAQYF	TGTGCCAGCAGTCGACCTAGGGACAGTCCAAATGCGCAGTATTTT
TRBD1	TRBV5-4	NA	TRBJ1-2	CASSLQTGWSGYTF	TGTGCCAGCAGCTTGCAGACAGGGTGGAGTGGCTACACCTTC
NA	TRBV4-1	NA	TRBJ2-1	CASSQDIGSGSSYNEQFF	TGCGCCAGCAGCCAAGATATTGGGAGCGGGTCCTCCTACAATGAGCAGTTCTTC
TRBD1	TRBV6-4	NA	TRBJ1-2	CASSEGGQGTRSYGYTF	TGTGCCAGCAGTGAAGGGGGACAGGGCACCCGGAGCTATGGCTACACCTTC
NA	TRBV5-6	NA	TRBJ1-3	CASSLRLGSSGNTIYF	TGTGCCAGCAGCTTGCGGCTAGGCAGCTCTGGAAACACCATATATTTT
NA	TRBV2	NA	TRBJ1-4	CASTKESREKLFF	TGTGCCAGCACCAAAGAGTCGAGGGAAAAACTGTTTTTT
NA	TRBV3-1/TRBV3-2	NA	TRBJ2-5	CASSRTVKETQYF	TGTGCCAGCAGCCGGACTGTAAAAGAGACCCAGTACTTC
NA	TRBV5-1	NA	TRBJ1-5	CASSLGLGNQPQHF	TGCGCCAGCAGCTTGGGGTTAGGCAATCAGCCCCAGCATTTT
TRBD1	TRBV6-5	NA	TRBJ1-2	CASSPDREWRGYTF	TGTGCCAGCAGCCCCGACAGGGAATGGCGTGGCTACACCTTC
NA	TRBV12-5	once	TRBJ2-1	CASGFSILAQVPYNEQFF	TGTGCTAGTGGTTTCTCCATCCTAGCCCAAGTCCCCTACAATGAGCAGTTCTTC
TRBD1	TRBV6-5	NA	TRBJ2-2	CASSFAGTGNTGELFF	TGTGCCAGCAGTTTCGCCGGGACAGGCAACACCGGGGAGCTGTTTTTT
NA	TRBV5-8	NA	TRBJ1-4	CASSLVLGAGEKLFF	TGTGCCAGCAGCTTGGTGCTAGGGGCCGGGGAAAAACTGTTTTTT
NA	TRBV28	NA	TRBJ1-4	CASSLGGGFEKLFF	TGTGCCAGCAGTTTAGGGGGGGGCTTTGAAAAACTGTTTTTT
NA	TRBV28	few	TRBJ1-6	CASSDQGSIPPLHF	TGTGCCAGCAGTGATCAGGGATCTATCCCACCCCTCCACTTT
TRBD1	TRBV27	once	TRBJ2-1	CASRKDRGPYNEQFF	TGTGCCAGCAGAAAGGACAGGGGGCCCTACAATGAGCAGTTCTTC
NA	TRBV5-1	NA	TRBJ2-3	CASSASSASTDTQYF	TGCGCCAGCAGCGCTTCTAGCGCCAGCACAGATACGCAGTATTTT
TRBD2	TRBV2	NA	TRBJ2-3	CASVGRGGADTQYF	TGTGCCAGCGTAGGGCGGGGGGGCGCAGATACGCAGTATTTT
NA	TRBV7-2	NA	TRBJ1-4	CASSLAAANEKLFF	TGTGCCAGCAGCTTAGCGGCAGCGAATGAAAAACTGTTTTTT
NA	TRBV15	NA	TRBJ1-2	CATSRDLLGDSLTYGYTF	TGTGCCACCAGCAGAGATCTCCTGGGTGACAGCTTAACCTATGGCTACACCTTC
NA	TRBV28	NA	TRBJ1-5	CASSVQGQPQHF	TGTGCCAGCAGTGTACAGGGACAGCCCCAGCATTTT
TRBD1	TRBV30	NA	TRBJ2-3	CAWSVLGTGADTQYF	TGTGCCTGGAGTGTACTCGGGACAGGGGCAGATACGCAGTATTTT
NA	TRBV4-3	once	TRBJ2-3	CASSQEGRLPDTQYF	TGCGCCAGCAGCCAAGAGGGGAGGCTCCCAGATACGCAGTATTTT
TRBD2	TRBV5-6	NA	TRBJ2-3	CASSPTSSDTQYF	TGTGCCAGCAGCCCGACTAGCTCGGATACGCAGTATTTT